One and the same sample provided the 16 T cell receptor beta chains below, sequenced in a study of post-analysis software for immune sequencing data (dated by TCRdb to 2015 to 2017). Broader findings and caveats from the paper: Patients showed significantly higher frequencies than controls for a handful of TRBV segments, among them TRBV5-6, TRBV5-1 and TRBV20-1.

Their antigens remain unidentified. The library was made by PCR. The sequencer was an Illumina HiSeq 2500. To reduce PCR and sequencing biases, unique molecular identifiers were built into the TCR beta cDNA libraries. Through fastp at Q25 and MiXCR, TCRdb rebuilt clones from the public reads, retaining in-frame beta chains. A single entry per CDR3 protein holds the most common genes and DNA from its merged rows. Present in this sample are about 820,000 distinct CDR3 sequences, roughly half of which were seen just once. The biggest ten clones account for approximately 4.3% of the sample. The sample taken for sequencing was blood. Source of these receptors: a girl aged 5-17 years with multiple sclerosis.

The genes are TRBV15 and TRBJ2-1, with TRBD2 matching 11 bases. J lost 4 bases, V lost 9 bases, and 8 bases had no gene match. Germline V gives CDR1 LNHNV, CDR2 YYDKDF (reference sequence). CDR3 length: 15 amino acids. The CDR3 DNA reads as TGTGCCACGGCGTCCCTAGCGGGGGGATACAATGAGCAGTTCTTC. Protein product: CATASLAGGYNEQFF.

The chain carries TRBV7-9 and TRBJ1-6; D call uncertain. V was trimmed by 5 bases and J by 0 bases, leaving 8 bases between them. CDR3 length equals 15 residues. In germline, CDR1 is SEHNR, CDR2 FQNEAQ (reference sequence). The CDR3 sequence is CASSAWGSYNSPLHF. CDR3 in DNA: TGTGCCAGCAGCGCTTGGGGCTCCTATAATTCACCCCTCCACTTT. Full variable domain (remainder filled in from reference TRBV7-9 and TRBJ1-6): DTGVSQNPRHKITKRGQNVTFRCDPISEHNRLYWYRQTLGQGPEFLTYFQNEAQLEKSRLLSDRFSAERPKGSFSTLEIQRTEQGDSAMYLCASSAWGSYNSPLHFGNGTRLTVT.

The chain links TRBV7-2 to TRBJ2-4; 7 bases fit TRBD2. The germline gives CDR1 SGHTA, CDR2 FQGNSA. This CDR3 has 16 amino acids. Trimming took 1 base from V and 13 from J; bases not matched to a gene: 16. In DNA form, the CDR3 reads TGTGCCAGCAGCTTAGTCGGCGCTCGGGGAGGGCCGGAGCAGTACTTC. Translated: CASSLVGARGGPEQYF.

This chain joins TRBV7-3 and TRBJ2-6, with 16 bases that match TRBD2. The CDR3 has 23 residues. J gave up 9 bases and V 0 bases, and 20 bases lay outside the gene matches. Germline values: CDR1 SGHTA, CDR2 FQGTGA. CDR3 loop: CASSLTSVGLAGGSVLIGNVLTF. The CDR3 DNA sequence: TGTGCCAGCAGCTTAACGAGCGTGGGACTAGCGGGAGGGAGTGTATTGATTGGCAACGTCCTGACTTTC.

This clonotype was observed a few times. J is TRBJ1-1 and V is TRBV9; D call uncertain. V lost 0 bases and J lost 0, with 3 bases in between. Germline V CDR1 and CDR2: SGDLS, YYNGEE. The CDR3 sequence is 13 residues long. The CDR3, as DNA: TGTGCCAGCAGCGTAGAGATGAACACTGAAGCTTTCTTT. This translates into CASSVEMNTEAFF.

This clonotype appeared a few times. The chain uses TRBV29-1 and TRBJ2-1; 7 nucleotides line up with TRBD2. Germline V gene sequence: CDR1 SQVTM, CDR2 ANQGSEA. V dropped 5 bases and J dropped 8; count of bases not matched to a gene: 12. There are 14 residues in the CDR3. CDR3 sequence: CSVSGGSGFHEQFF. CDR3 coding DNA: TGCAGCGTTTCCGGGGGTAGCGGGTTCCATGAGCAGTTCTTC.

The chain links TRBV5-5 to TRBJ1-2; D is undetermined. Looked up from germline, CDR1 is SGHKS and CDR2 is YYEKEE (reference sequence). CDR3 length: 14 amino acids. Trimming left V 0 bases short and J 5 bases short, with 11 bases between. The DNA for the CDR3 is TGTGCCAGCAGCTTGGTCGCCTTCGGTTATGGCTACACCTTC. Amino acids: CASSLVAFGYGYTF. The variable domain in full, with the rest retrieved from reference TRBV5-5 and TRBJ1-2, is DAGVTQSPTHLIKTRGQQVTLRCSPISGHKSVSWYQQVLGQGPQFIFQYYEKEERGRGNFPDRFSARQFPNYSSELNVNALLLGDSALYLCASSLVAFGYGYTFGSGTRLTVV.

The table lists this clonotype with a few counts. The chain uses TRBV3-1 and TRBJ2-7; 8 bases line up with TRBD2. CDR3 length equals 15 residues. Germline assignment: CDR1 LGHDT and CDR2 YNNKEL (reference sequence). Losses at the gene ends were 2 bases for V and 5 bases for J; bases not matched to a gene: 8. The DNA of the CDR3 is TGTGCCAGCAGCCAACTTAGCGGGACCCCCCACGAGCAGTACTTC. It yields the protein CASSQLSGTPHEQYF.

This chain connects TRBV6-5 to TRBJ2-1; a weak D match, TRBD2 (6 bases). V was cut by 6 bases and J by 5 bases, with 11 bases left in between. The CDR3 contains 13 residues. Germline V gives CDR1 MNHEY, CDR2 SVGAGI. The CDR3 DNA follows: TGTGCCAGCAGACCGACTAGGGACAATGAGCAGTTCTTC. Protein sequence: CASRPTRDNEQFF.

The gene calls are TRBV15 and TRBJ2-1; no clear D. Germline V gene data show CDR1 as LNHNV and CDR2 as YYDKDF (reference sequence). CDR3 size: 16 residues. V gave up 2 bases and J gave up 7 bases, with 18 bases separating them. Here the CDR3 DNA reads TGTGCCACCAGCAGAACAGAACCAAGCCCTCATAATGAGCAGTTCTTC. It yields the protein CATSRTEPSPHNEQFF.

There are a few counts of this clonotype. The chain couples TRBV6-1 to TRBJ2-7; D perhaps matches TRBD1 (5 bases). The germline V and J ends were trimmed by 5 bases and 5 bases, with 13 bases remaining between them. The CDR3 spans 13 residues. The germline V gene encodes CDR1 MNHNS and CDR2 SASEGT. Here the CDR3 DNA reads TGTGCCAGCAGTACCGCAGGGAACCACGAGCAGTACTTC. Translated, it gives CASSTAGNHEQYF.

The sample holds a few counts of this clonotype. The chain carries TRBV20-1 and TRBJ2-7; unclear D gene. V was shortened by 0 bases and J by 7 bases, with 10 bases between the two germline ends. Germline CDR1 and CDR2: DFQATT and SNEGSKA (reference sequence). This CDR3 has 12 amino acids. The CDR3 DNA sequence: TGCAGTGCTAGAGATAGGGTGCGGGAGCAGTACTTC. It yields the protein CSARDRVREQYF.

V usage is TRBV5-1 and J usage is TRBJ1-2; 7 nucleotides match TRBD1. The CDR3 length is 13 residues. The V gene end was trimmed by 0 bases and the J gene end by 8 bases; junction bases not matched to a gene: 4. Per the germline V gene, CDR1 is SGHRS and CDR2 is YFSETQ. The CDR3 DNA follows: TGCGCCAGCAGCTTGGAGCGACAGGGCGGCTACACCTTC. Translating gives CASSLERQGGYTF.

V and J are TRBV9 and TRBJ2-7; D is uncertain. V shed 7 bases and J shed 5 bases, with 16 bases lying between them. In germline, CDR1 is SGDLS, CDR2 YYNGEE. The CDR3 loop spans 13 amino acids. The CDR3 protein is CASSRRHTDEQYF. CDR3 nucleotide sequence: TGTGCCAGCTCGCGTAGACATACGGACGAGCAGTACTTC.

The chain carries TRBV24-1 and TRBJ2-1, with a weak D call TRBD1 (5 bases). Between the trimmed V and J ends, which lost 7 bases and 1 base, there was a span of 10 bases. Per germline, CDR1 KGHDR and CDR2 SFDVKD. This CDR3 has 14 residues. The CDR3 here is CATRDGASYNEQFF. The CDR3 nucleotides are TGTGCCACCAGGGATGGGGCTTCCTACAATGAGCAGTTCTTC.

The chain employs TRBV9 and TRBJ2-7, with D possibly called TRBD1 or TRBD2 (5 bases each). Germline V gene sequence: CDR1 SGDLS, CDR2 YYNGEE. CDR3 length equals 16 residues. Trimming shortened V by 4 bases and J by 6 bases, and 23 bases separated the two germline ends. As DNA, the CDR3 is TGTGCCAGCAGCAAAGATATCCCGGGACCTAGACGCGAGCAGTACTTC. Protein sequence: CASSKDIPGPRREQYF. The whole variable domain, filled in from reference TRBV9 and TRBJ2-7, reads DSGVTQTPKHLITATGQRVTLRCSPRSGDLSVYWYQQSLDQGLQFLIQYYNGEERAKGNILERFSAQQFPDLHSELNLSSLELGDSALYFCASSKDIPGPRREQYFGPGTRLTVT.